This T cell receptor (beta chain) comes out of a study of cytomegalovirus exposure and HLA in healthy donors. About the study: A later analysis reported the same platform for the 100 to 150 validation repertoires and the approximately 640 first-cohort repertoires.

General study points: The study labeled under 200 TCR beta chains cytomegalovirus-associated. Specificity for CMV antigens was confirmed in vitro for a few of the CMV-associated chains. For cytomegalovirus status, the classifier reportedly gave diagnoses with high specificity and sensitivity.

TCRdb keeps only in-frame clones here, not all; method: immunoSEQ multiplex PCR. The sample contains under 250,000 clones, roughly 91% of which appear only once. V lost 5 bases and J lost 0, with 16 bases in between. The CDR3 contains 16 residues. The germline CDR1 and CDR2 sequences are MNHEY and SMNVEV (reference sequence). Concerning this clone: Its target is unknown.

The chain combines TRBV27 with TRBJ2-5; D is uncertain. This receptor was taken from a woman under 30 in good health and CMV-seropositive. Sequenced input: PBMCs. CDR3 sequence (DNA): TGTGCCAGCAGTCCCCGGGTGGCGATGTACCAAGAGACCCAGTACTTC. Its translation is CASSPRVAMYQETQYF.